The present TCR beta chain was sequenced within a study of breast tumors, draining lymph nodes, adjacent tissues. TCRdb recomputed calls from the multiplex PCR reads with MiXCR, one row per CDR3 protein. The data hold over 20,000 distinct CDR3 sequences, with roughly 30% observed a single time. The CDR3 length is 13 residues. CDR1 and CDR2 from the germline V gene are SGDLS and YYNGEE. V shed 0 bases and J shed 9 bases, with 10 bases lying between them. Study conclusions and caveats: Luminal-like breast cancer showed significantly greater tumor-nontumor repertoire similarity than basal-like breast cancer did. Data only fit, rather than demonstrated, lymph node origin of most tumor T cells. Findings are consistent with lymph node origin and intratumoral expansion of most tumor T cells. Tumors had less TCR diversity than lymph nodes, more than nontumor tissue.

In its sample, this clonotype was seen once. Its specificity is unknown. The clonotype was recovered from a female donor with breast cancer. Some clones in this sample may be carry-over from other donors' samples. The sequenced sample consisted of breast tumor tissue. The chain links TRBV9 to TRBJ2-1; D possibly matches TRBD1 or TRBD2 (5 bases each). CDR3 region: CASSVAFGTEQFF. The DNA for the CDR3 is TGTGCCAGCAGCGTAGCGTTCGGGACTGAGCAGTTCTTC.